Many counts were recorded for the clone carrying this T cell receptor beta chain. TCRdb called the PCR reads again in MiXCR, with one record for every CDR3 protein. The data hold 55,000 to 75,000 distinct CDR3 sequences, with around 18% observed a single time. The record originates from a study of molecular identifiers for immune sequencing clone quantification. Trimming shortened V by 4 bases and J by 7 bases, and 16 bases separated the two germline ends. This CDR3 has 14 residues. CDR1 is LGHNA and CDR2 is YSLEER in the germline V gene. The CD8+CD4-CCR7+CD45RA+ phenotype defined the sorted naive CD8 T cells.

The chain joins TRBV4-3 to TRBJ2-5, with D unclear. The sample was naive CD8+ T cells from blood, with Jurkat cell RNA spiked in. Subset of the sample: FACS-sorted CD8+CD4-CCR7+CD45RA+ naive T cells. This clonotype originated in a human donor in good health. Some libraries in this study had Jurkat cell RNA spiked in. CDR3 sequence: CASSPRRVRGTQYF. The DNA of the CDR3 is TGCGCCAGCAGCCCCCGCCGGGTGCGAGGGACCCAGTACTTC.